The rows below give T cell receptor beta chains drawn from one sample of a study of PD-L1 blockade in urothelial cancer. The method was immunoSEQ multiplex PCR; TCRdb's version includes in-frame clones alone and lacks a portion of them. This sample has about 50,000 clones, with about 80% found just once. The material was PBMCs, obtained around atezolizumab (anti-PD-L1) treatment. All receptors derive from a man aged 70-80 years with urothelial cancer. Each CDR3 is given with its conserved first and last residue. Fields, in order: V gene, J gene, CDR3 protein.

TRBV6-5	TRBJ2-7	CASSRGGTWGYEQYF
TRBV4-3	TRBJ2-7	CASSQDQEGLSYEQYF
TRBV5-1	TRBJ2-6	CASSLFSGANVLTF
TRBV6-5	TRBJ2-3	CASSYSWRGTQYF
TRBV9	TRBJ2-3	CASSVDGLAGATDTQYF
TRBV28	TRBJ1-1	CASSEGDRGRDTEAFF
TRBV5-4	TRBJ2-7	CASSWGQGASSEQYF
TRBV28	TRBJ2-7	CASSPLAEAISYEQYF
TRBV7-9	TRBJ2-7	CASSLEDRGLQYEQYF
TRBV6-6	TRBJ1-2	CASSYGQGGDGYTF
TRBV9	TRBJ2-1	CASSVLGRTSSHEQFF
TRBV19	TRBJ1-3	CASSIKVAGGSGNTIYF
TRBV5-8	TRBJ2-7	CASNWDRTTYEQYF
TRBV7-8	TRBJ2-2	CASSLTVNTGELFF
TRBV28	TRBJ1-2	CASSIKGQAYGYTF
TRBV6-1	TRBJ1-2	CASSEVYRPRYGYTF
TRBV7-3	TRBJ2-3	CASSASTDTDTQYF
TRBV12-5	TRBJ1-6	CASGLVRGRQSNSPLHF
TRBV6-5	TRBJ1-1	CASEGAGRTEAFF
TRBV7-9	TRBJ1-3	CASSPLPGQGVGGNTIYF
TRBV4-3	TRBJ2-3	CASSLGLRGAGDTQYF
TRBV11-3	TRBJ2-5	CASSLGGLAEETQYF
TRBV6-1	TRBJ2-1	CASSEVKGGIGNEQFF
TRBV30	TRBJ1-2	CAWSVGGGRGYTF
TRBV2	TRBJ2-2	CASSLLASTGELFF
TRBV5-1	TRBJ1-2	CASSLDRGAYGYTF
TRBV30	TRBJ2-2	CAWSGRAVGGELFF